One sample yielded the 8 T cell receptor beta chains listed below, sequenced in a study of vaccination effects on CD4 cells after COVID-19. TCRdb keeps only in-frame clones here, not all; method: immunoSEQ multiplex PCR. The profile shows over 25,000 clones, under 75% of them singletons. ViraFEST used viral peptide pools to expand antigen-specific CD4+ T cells before sequencing. Subsequent to ten to eleven days of culture, CD4+ T cells were isolated. Vaccinated participants had no history of SARS-CoV-2 infection and tested negative for nucleocapsid antibodies. These TCRs are of unknown antigen specificity. Source: CD4+ T cells from PBMCs cultured with SARS-CoV-2 spike peptides, taken before COVID-19 vaccination. These TCRs come from a human donor who received a COVID-19 vaccine.

The V and J genes are TRBV7-9 and TRBJ2-1; D is perhaps TRBD2 (6 bases). Looked up from germline, CDR1 is SEHNR and CDR2 is FQNEAQ (reference sequence). V was pared by 5 bases and J by 6 bases, with 17 bases between. This CDR3 has 15 residues. The CDR3: CASSPGQGGVNEQFF. CDR3 in DNA: TGTGCCAGCAGCCCGGGCCAGGGCGGGGTCAATGAGCAGTTCTTC.

This clone has just a few counts. The gene calls are TRBV19 and TRBJ2-3; 13 bases agree with TRBD2. With V trimmed by 3 bases and J by 1 base, 1 base remained unmatched. CDR1 LNHDA and CDR2 SQIVND come from the germline V gene (reference sequence). The CDR3 is made up of 16 amino acids. Here the CDR3 DNA reads TGTGCCAGTAGTATCGGACTAGCGGGGGGCACAGATACGCAGTATTTT. As protein: CASSIGLAGGTDTQYF.

In this sample, this clone turned up once. This chain links TRBV4-1 with TRBJ2-5, with 8 positions matching TRBD2. Trimming removed 0 bases from V and 4 bases from J; junction bases left unmatched: 7. Germline V gene lookup returns CDR1 MGHRA and CDR2 YSYEKL. The CDR3 totals 16 residues. The chain's CDR3 is CASSQEGRREAETQYF. The CDR3 DNA is TGCGCCAGCAGCCAAGAAGGAAGGCGGGAGGCAGAGACCCAGTACTTC.

The table lists this clone with a count of one. The rearrangement uses TRBV3-1 (or the pseudogene TRBV3-2) and TRBJ1-1; unclear D gene. Germline assignment: CDR1 LGHDT and CDR2 YNNKEL (reference sequence). V shed 1 base and J shed 1 base, with 10 bases lying between them. This CDR3 region has 15 residues. As DNA, the CDR3 is TGTGCCAGCAGCCAAGCCGGAGGACCGAACACTGAAGCTTTCTTT. Its protein product is CASSQAGGPNTEAFF.

The chain joins TRBV6-5 to TRBJ1-2; TRBD1 matches 8 bases. CDR3 size: 14 residues. From germline, CDR1 is MNHEY and CDR2 SVGAGI. Losses at the gene ends were 7 bases for V and 7 bases for J; bases not matched to a gene: 11. The CDR3 region has the DNA TGTGCCAGCATGAGTCCAGGGGGCGCCTTTGGCTACACCTTC. As protein: CASMSPGGAFGYTF.

This sequence joins TRBV2 and TRBJ2-1; D is unresolved. The germline gives CDR1 SNHLY, CDR2 FYNNEI. The CDR3 runs 13 residues. V dropped 2 bases and J dropped 10 bases, with 12 bases sitting between them. The CDR3 nucleotides are TGTGCCAGCAGTGAAAGATGGGTGGCCGAGCAGTTCTTC. Its protein product is CASSERWVAEQFF. Full variable domain (missing parts from reference TRBV2 and TRBJ2-1): EPEVTQTPSHQVTQMGQEVILRCVPISNHLYFYWYRQILGQKVEFLVSFYNNEISEKSEIFDDQFSVERPDGSNFTLKIRSTKLEDSAMYFCASSERWVAEQFFGPGTRLTVL.

In nucleotides, the CDR3 is TGCGCCAGCAGCTTGGGACAGGGGGCAGGCAATGAGCAGTTCTTC. This sequence encodes CASSLGQGAGNEQFF. This sequence joins TRBV5-1 and TRBJ2-1, with TRBD1 matching 10 bases. The junction had 3 bases not matched to a gene; V was cut back by 0 bases and J by 6 bases. The CDR3 length is 15 residues. Germline CDR1 reads SGHRS; CDR2 reads YFSETQ.

The chain is built from TRBV6-5 and TRBJ1-2, with D possibly matching TRBD1 (5 bases). Germline V gives CDR1 MNHEY, CDR2 SVGAGI. Trimming shortened V by 6 bases and J by 4 bases, and 15 bases separated the two germline ends. CDR3 length equals 14 residues. This CDR3 is CASSIRELGYGYTF. For the CDR3, the DNA is TGTGCCAGCAGCATCAGGGAGTTGGGCTATGGCTACACCTTC.